This T cell receptor (beta chain) was obtained from a study of T-cell memory formation after mild COVID-19. V was trimmed by 1 base and J by 6 bases, leaving 9 bases between them. This CDR3 contains 14 residues. CDR1 is MNHEY and CDR2 is SVGEGT in the germline V gene. TCRdb reanalysed the 5' RACE reads using MiXCR and keeps one entry per CDR3 protein. The sample records hundreds of thousands of distinct CDR3 sequences, about 13% being singletons. The chain joins TRBV6-2 or TRBV6-3 to TRBJ2-2; D call uncertain. The sequence was collected from a man between 18 and 35 years old who had mild COVID-19 (a few samples of this study predate the infection). Cell type and time point are not known. Material: PBMCs or a T cell subset sorted from them (not recorded which). The CDR3 DNA sequence: TGTGCCAGCAGTTACTGGTCCTTCGCCGGGGAGCTGTTTTTT. Translation: CASSYWSFAGELFF.